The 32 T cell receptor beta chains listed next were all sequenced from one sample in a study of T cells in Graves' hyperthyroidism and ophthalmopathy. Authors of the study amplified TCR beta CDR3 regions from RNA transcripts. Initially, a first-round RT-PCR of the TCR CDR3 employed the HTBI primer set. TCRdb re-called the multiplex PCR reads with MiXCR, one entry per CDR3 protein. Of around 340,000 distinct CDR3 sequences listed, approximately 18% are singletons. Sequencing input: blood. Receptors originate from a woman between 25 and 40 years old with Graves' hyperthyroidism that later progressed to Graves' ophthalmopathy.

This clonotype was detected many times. The CDR3 sequence is CASSSSRGGNTEAFF. CDR3 in DNA: TGTGCCAGCAGTTCGTCCAGGGGAGGGAACACTGAAGCTTTCTTT. The rearrangement joins TRBV27 to TRBJ1-1, with D maybe TRBD1 (6 bases). The CDR3 is made up of 15 amino acids. V gave up 4 bases and J gave up 1 base, with 13 bases separating them. The V gene's germline CDR1 is MNHEY and CDR2 SMNVEV (reference sequence).

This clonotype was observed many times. The CDR3 DNA reads as TGTGCCAGCAGCGGGACTAGGAACGTCGAGCAGTACTTC. It codes for CASSGTRNVEQYF. The chain joins TRBV2 to TRBJ2-7; 8 positions match TRBD2. The length of the CDR3 is 13 residues. Germline V gene lookup returns CDR1 SNHLY and CDR2 FYNNEI. Unmatched junction bases numbered 7, after V lost 6 bases and J lost 6 bases.

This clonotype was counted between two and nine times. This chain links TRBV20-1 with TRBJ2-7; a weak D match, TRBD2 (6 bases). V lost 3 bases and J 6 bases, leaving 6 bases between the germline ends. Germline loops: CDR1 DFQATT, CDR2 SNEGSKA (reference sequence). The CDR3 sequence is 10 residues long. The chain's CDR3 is CSASGSEQYF. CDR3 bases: TGCAGTGCTAGCGGGAGCGAGCAGTACTTC.

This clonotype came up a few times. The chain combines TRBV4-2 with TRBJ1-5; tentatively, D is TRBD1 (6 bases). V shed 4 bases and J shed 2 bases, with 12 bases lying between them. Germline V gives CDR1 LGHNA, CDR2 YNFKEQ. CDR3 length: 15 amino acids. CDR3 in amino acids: CASSLWTEGNQPQHF. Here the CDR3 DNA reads TGTGCCAGCAGCCTCTGGACAGAGGGCAATCAGCCCCAGCATTTT.

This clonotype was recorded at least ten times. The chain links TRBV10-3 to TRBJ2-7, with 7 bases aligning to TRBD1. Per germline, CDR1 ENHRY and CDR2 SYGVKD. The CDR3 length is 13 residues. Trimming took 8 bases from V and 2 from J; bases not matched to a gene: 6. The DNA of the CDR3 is TGTGCCATCGGACAGGACAGTCCCTACGAGCAGTACTTC. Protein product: CAIGQDSPYEQYF.

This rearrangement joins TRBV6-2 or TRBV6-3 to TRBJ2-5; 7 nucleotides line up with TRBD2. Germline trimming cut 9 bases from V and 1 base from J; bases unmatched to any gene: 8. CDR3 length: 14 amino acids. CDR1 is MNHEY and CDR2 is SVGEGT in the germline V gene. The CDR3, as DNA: TGTGCCAGTAGACTCACGGGGGGCCAAGAGACCCAGTACTTC. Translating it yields CASRLTGGQETQYF.

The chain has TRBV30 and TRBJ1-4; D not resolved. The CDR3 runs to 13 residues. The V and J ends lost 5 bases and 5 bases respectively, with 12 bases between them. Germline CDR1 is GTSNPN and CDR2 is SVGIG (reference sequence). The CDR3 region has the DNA TGTGCCTGGGGTCGGAGAAGAAATGAAAAACTGTTTTTT. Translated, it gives CAWGRRRNEKLFF.

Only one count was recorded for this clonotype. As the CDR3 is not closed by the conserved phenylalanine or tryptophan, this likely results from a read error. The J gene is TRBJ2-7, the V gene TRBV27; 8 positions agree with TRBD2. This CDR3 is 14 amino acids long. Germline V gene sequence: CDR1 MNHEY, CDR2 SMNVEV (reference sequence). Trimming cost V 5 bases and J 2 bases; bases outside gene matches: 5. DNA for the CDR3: TGTGCCAGCAGTCCGATAGCGGGACCCTACGAGCAGTACCTC. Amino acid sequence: CASSPIAGPYEQYL.

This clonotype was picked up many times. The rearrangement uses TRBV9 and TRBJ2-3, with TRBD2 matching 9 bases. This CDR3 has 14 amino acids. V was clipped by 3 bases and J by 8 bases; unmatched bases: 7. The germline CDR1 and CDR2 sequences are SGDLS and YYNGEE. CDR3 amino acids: CASSGLAGDATQYF. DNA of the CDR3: TGTGCCAGCAGCGGGTTAGCGGGAGACGCTACGCAGTATTTT.

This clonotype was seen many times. DNA of the CDR3: TGTGCCAGCAGTCCGATGGTCACCGGGGAGCTGTTTTTT. It yields the protein CASSPMVTGELFF. The chain recombines TRBV12-3 or TRBV12-4 with TRBJ2-2, with D unresolved. The CDR3 covers 13 residues. Between the trimmed V and J ends, which lost 5 bases and 4 bases, there was a span of 8 bases.

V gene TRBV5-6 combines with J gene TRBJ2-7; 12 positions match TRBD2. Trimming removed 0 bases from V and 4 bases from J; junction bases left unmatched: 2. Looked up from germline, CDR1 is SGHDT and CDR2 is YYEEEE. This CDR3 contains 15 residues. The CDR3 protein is CASSLGGLAGYEQYF. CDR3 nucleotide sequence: TGTGCCAGCAGCTTGGGAGGACTAGCGGGGTACGAGCAGTACTTC.

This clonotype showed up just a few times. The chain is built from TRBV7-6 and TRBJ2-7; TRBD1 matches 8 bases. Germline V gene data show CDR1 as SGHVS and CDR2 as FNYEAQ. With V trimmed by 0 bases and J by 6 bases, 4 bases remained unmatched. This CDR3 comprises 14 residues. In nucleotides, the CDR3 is TGTGCCAGCAGCTTAGCGGACAGGGTGGGCGAGCAGTACTTC. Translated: CASSLADRVGEQYF.

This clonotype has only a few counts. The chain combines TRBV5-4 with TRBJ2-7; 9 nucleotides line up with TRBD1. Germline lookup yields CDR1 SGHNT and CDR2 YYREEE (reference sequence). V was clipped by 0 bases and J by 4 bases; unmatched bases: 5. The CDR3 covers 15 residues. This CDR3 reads CASSLDRGPMYEQYF. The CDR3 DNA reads TGTGCCAGCAGCTTGGACAGGGGGCCAATGTACGAGCAGTACTTC.

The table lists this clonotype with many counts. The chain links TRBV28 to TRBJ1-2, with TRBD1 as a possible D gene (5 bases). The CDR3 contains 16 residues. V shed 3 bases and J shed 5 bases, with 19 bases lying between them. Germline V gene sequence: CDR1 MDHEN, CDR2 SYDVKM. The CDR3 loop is CASSLGGGSWKYGYTF. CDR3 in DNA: TGTGCCAGCAGTTTGGGGGGGGGGTCGTGGAAATATGGCTACACCTTC.

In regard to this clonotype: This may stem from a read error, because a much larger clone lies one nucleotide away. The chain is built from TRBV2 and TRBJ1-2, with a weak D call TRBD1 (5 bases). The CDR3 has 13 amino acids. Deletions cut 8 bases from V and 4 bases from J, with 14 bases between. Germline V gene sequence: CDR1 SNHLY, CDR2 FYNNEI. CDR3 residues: CASGAATAYGYTF. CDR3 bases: TGTGCCAGCGGGGCAGCAACCGCCTATGGCTACACCTTC.

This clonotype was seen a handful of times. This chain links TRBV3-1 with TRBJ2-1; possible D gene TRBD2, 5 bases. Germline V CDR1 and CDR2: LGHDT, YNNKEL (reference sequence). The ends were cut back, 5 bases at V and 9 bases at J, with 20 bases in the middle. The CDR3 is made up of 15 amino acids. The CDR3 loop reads CASSSRASSSGEQFF. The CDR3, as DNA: TGTGCCAGCAGCTCCCGGGCTAGCTCTTCGGGTGAGCAGTTCTTC.

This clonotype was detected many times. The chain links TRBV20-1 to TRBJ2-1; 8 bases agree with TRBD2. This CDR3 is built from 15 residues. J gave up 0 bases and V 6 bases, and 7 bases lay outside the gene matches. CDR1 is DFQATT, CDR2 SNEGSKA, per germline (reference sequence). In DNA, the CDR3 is TGCAGTGCGCACACTAGCGGTGACTCCTACAATGAGCAGTTCTTC. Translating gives CSAHTSGDSYNEQFF.

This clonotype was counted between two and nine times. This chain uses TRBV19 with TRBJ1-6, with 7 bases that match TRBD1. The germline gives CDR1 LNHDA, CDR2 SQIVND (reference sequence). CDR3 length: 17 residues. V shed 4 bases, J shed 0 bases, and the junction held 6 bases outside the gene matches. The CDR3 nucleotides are TGTGCCAGTAGTACGCTGACAGGGAGCTCCTATAATTCACCCCTCCACTTT. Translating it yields CASSTLTGSSYNSPLHF.

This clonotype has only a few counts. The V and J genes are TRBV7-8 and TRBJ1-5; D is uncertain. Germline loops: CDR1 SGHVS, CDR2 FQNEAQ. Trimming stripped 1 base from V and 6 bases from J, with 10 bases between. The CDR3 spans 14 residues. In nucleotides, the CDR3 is TGTGCCAGCAGCTTAGTAGTGGGGTCTCAGCCCCAGCATTTT. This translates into CASSLVVGSQPQHF. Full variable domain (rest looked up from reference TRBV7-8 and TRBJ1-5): GAGVSQSPRYKVAKRGQDVALRCDPISGHVSLFWYQQALGQGPEFLTYFQNEAQLDKSGLPSDRFFAERPEGSVSTLKIQRTQQEDSAVYLCASSLVVGSQPQHFGDGTRLSIL.

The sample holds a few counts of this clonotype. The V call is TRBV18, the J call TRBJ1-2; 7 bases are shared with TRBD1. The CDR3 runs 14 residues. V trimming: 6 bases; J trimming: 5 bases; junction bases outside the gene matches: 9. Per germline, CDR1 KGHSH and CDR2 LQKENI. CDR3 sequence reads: CASSTGTAMYGYTF. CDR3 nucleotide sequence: TGTGCCAGCTCGACCGGGACAGCAATGTATGGCTACACCTTC. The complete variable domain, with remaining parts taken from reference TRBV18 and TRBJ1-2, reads NAGVMQNPRHLVRRRGQEARLRCSPMKGHSHVYWYRQLPEEGLKFMVYLQKENIIDESGMPKERFSAEFPKEGPSILRIQQVVRGDSAAYFCASSTGTAMYGYTFGSGTRLTVV.

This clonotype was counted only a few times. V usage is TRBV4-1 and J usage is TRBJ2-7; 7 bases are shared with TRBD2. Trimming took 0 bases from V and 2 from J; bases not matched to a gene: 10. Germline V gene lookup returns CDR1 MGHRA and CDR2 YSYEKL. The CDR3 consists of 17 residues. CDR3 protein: CASSQEPSRGYAYEQYF. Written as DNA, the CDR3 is TGCGCCAGCAGCCAAGAGCCTTCGCGGGGGTACGCCTACGAGCAGTACTTC.

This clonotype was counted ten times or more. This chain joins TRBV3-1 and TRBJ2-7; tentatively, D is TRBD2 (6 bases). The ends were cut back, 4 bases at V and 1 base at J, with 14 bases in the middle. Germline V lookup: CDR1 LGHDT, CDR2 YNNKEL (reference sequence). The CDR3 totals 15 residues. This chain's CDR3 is CASSPRDLPSYEQYF. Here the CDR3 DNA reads TGTGCCAGCAGCCCGAGGGACTTACCGTCCTACGAGCAGTACTTC.

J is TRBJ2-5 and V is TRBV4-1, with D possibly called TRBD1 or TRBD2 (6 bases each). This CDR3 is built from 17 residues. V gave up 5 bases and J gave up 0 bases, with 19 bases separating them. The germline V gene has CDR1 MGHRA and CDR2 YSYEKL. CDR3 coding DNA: TGCGCCAGCAGCTCATCCGGGGGCCCAAATTACCAAGAGACCCAGTACTTC. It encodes CASSSSGGPNYQETQYF.

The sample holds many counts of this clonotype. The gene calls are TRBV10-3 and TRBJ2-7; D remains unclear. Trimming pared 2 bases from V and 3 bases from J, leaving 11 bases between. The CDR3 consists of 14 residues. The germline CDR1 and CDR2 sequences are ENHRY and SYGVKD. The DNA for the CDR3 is TGTGCCATCAGTGAGACAGCAGGAATCTACGAGCAGTACTTC. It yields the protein CAISETAGIYEQYF.

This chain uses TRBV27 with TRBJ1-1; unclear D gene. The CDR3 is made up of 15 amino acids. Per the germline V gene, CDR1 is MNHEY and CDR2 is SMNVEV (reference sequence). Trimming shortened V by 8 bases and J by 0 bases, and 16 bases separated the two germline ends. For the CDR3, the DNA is TGTGCCAGCCACGAACGCGGAGTCATGAACACTGAAGCTTTCTTT. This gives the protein CASHERGVMNTEAFF.

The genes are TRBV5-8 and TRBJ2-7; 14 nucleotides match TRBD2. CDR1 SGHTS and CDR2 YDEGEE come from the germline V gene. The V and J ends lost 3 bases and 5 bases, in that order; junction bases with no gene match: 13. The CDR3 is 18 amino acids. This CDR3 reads CASSSIEGLAGEVHEQYF. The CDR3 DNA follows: TGTGCCAGCAGCTCAATAGAGGGACTAGCGGGAGAGGTTCACGAGCAGTACTTC.

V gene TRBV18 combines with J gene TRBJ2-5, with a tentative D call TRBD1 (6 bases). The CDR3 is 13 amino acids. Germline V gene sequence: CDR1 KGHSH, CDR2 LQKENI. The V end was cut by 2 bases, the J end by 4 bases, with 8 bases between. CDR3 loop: CASSPARGETQYF. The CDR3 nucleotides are TGTGCCAGCTCACCAGCCAGGGGAGAGACCCAGTACTTC.

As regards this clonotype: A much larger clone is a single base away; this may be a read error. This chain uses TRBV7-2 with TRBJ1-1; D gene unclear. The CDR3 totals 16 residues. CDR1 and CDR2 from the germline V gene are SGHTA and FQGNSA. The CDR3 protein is CASSLREEGGNTGAFF. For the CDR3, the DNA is TGCGCCAGCAGCTTGCGTGAGGAAGGAGGGAACACTGGAGCTTTCTTT.

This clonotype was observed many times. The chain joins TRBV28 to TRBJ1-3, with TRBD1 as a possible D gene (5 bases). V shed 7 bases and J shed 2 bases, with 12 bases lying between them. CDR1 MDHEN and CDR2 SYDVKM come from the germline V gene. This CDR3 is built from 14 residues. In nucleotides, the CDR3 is TGTGCCAGCATCGAGGGGAGTGCTGGAAACACCATATATTTT. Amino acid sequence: CASIEGSAGNTIYF.

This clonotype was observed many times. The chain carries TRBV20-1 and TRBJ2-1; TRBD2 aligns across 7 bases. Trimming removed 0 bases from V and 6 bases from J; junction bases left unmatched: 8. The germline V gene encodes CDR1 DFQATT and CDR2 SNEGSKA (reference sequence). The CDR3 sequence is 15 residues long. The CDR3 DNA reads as TGCAGTGCTAGAGATCCCAGCGGGAAGGCCAATGAGCAGTTCTTC. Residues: CSARDPSGKANEQFF.

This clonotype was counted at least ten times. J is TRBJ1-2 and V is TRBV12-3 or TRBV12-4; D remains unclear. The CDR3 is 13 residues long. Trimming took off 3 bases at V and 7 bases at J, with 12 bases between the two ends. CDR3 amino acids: CASSFTGISGYTF. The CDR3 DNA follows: TGTGCCAGCAGTTTCACCGGGATCTCTGGCTACACCTTC.

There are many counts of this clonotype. CDR3 DNA sequence: TGCAGTGCTAAAACCCTTGTAACAGGGGACACTGAAGCTTTCTTT. It translates to CSAKTLVTGDTEAFF. The rearrangement links TRBV20-1 to TRBJ1-1, with 7 bases identical to TRBD1. CDR3 length equals 15 residues. V lost 4 bases, J lost 3 bases, and 11 bases stayed unmatched. Germline loops: CDR1 DFQATT, CDR2 SNEGSKA (reference sequence).